One sample yielded the 4 T cell receptor beta chains listed below, sequenced in a study of cytomegalovirus exposure and HLA in healthy donors. It was with 60 Vbeta and 13 Jbeta primers that the PCR ran. Assay used: immunoSEQ multiplex PCR; TCRdb lists only in-frame clones, some missing. Altogether fewer than 200,000 clones are present, around nine tenths being singletons, with the ten largest covering 0.65% to 0.9%. The sample comprised PBMCs. Receptors originate from a woman younger than 45 in good health and CMV-seronegative.

The CDR3 sequence: CASSLDGRIKLPDTQYF. The CDR3 nucleotides are TGTGCCAGCAGCTTAGATGGTCGCATTAAACTACCAGATACGCAGTATTTT. V gene TRBV7-9 combines with J gene TRBJ2-3, with unresolved D. Trimming removed 1 base at V and 4 bases at J, with 18 bases between. This CDR3 spans 17 amino acids. Germline lookup yields CDR1 SEHNR and CDR2 FQNEAQ (reference sequence).

This rearrangement joins TRBV4-3 to TRBJ1-1; D call uncertain. Germline-derived CDR1 and CDR2 are LGHNA and YSLEER. The V gene lost 4 bases and the J gene lost 5 bases, with 11 bases spanning the gap. The CDR3 extends over 13 amino acids. Written as DNA, the CDR3 is TGCGCCAGCAGCCTTATCTCGGGGACTGAAGCTTTCTTT. Translating gives CASSLISGTEAFF.

The CDR3 protein is CSAIAGFTQYF. Here the CDR3 DNA reads TGCAGTGCTATAGCGGGATTCACCCAGTACTTC. The chain is built from TRBV20-1 and TRBJ2-5; 8 bases match TRBD2. Germline-derived CDR1 and CDR2 are DFQATT and SNEGSKA (reference sequence). The junction had 3 bases not matched to a gene; V was cut back by 4 bases and J by 8 bases. The CDR3 totals 11 residues.

The chain has TRBV6-4 and TRBJ1-1; TRBD1 aligns across 7 bases. The V and J ends lost 6 bases and 5 bases, in that order; junction bases with no gene match: 9. CDR1 and CDR2 (germline): MRHNA, SNTAGT. This CDR3 comprises 14 residues. This CDR3 reads CASRPQGWKTEAFF. The CDR3 nucleotides read TGTGCCAGCAGGCCACAGGGGTGGAAAACTGAAGCTTTCTTT.